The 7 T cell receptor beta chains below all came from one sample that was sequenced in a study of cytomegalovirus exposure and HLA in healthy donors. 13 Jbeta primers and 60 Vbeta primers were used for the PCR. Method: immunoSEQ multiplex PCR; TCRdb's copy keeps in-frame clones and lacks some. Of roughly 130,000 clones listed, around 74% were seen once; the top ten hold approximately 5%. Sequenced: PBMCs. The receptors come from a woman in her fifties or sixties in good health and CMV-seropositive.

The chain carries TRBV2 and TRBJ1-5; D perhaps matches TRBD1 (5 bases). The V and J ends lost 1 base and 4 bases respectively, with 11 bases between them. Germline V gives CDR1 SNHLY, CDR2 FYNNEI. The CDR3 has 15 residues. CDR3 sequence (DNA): TGTGCCAGCAGTGAAGATGAACAGGTGAATCAGCCCCAGCATTTT. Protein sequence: CASSEDEQVNQPQHF. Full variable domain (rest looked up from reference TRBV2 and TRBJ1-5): EPEVTQTPSHQVTQMGQEVILRCVPISNHLYFYWYRQILGQKVEFLVSFYNNEISEKSEIFDDQFSVERPDGSNFTLKIRSTKLEDSAMYFCASSEDEQVNQPQHFGDGTRLSIL.

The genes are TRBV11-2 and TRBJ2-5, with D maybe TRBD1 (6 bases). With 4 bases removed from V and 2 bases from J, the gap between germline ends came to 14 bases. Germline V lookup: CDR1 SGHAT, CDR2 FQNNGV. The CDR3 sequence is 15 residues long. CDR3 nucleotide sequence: TGTGCCAGCAGCTCTTCGGGACACAAGCAAGAGACCCAGTACTTC. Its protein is CASSSSGHKQETQYF.

DNA of the CDR3: TGTGCCAGCAGCCCACAGTCTAACTCCTATAATTCACCCCTCCACTTT. Amino acid sequence: CASSPQSNSYNSPLHF. V usage is TRBV9 and J usage is TRBJ1-6, with D hard to call. The V end was cut by 4 bases, the J end by 0 bases, with 11 bases between. The CDR3 is 16 amino acids. Germline-derived CDR1 and CDR2 are SGDLS and YYNGEE.

The CDR3 protein is CASSQDHGNQPQHF. In DNA, the CDR3 is TGCGCCAGCAGCCAAGATCACGGTAATCAGCCCCAGCATTTT. The chain joins TRBV4-3 to TRBJ1-5; D gene uncertain. This CDR3 is 14 amino acids long. Looked up from germline, CDR1 is LGHNA and CDR2 is YSLEER. Trimming took 0 bases from V and 4 from J, leaving 7 bases between them.

This CDR3 is CASGLGTEETQYF. The CDR3 bases are TGTGCTAGTGGTTTGGGGACAGAAGAGACCCAGTACTTC. The V gene is TRBV12-5, the J gene TRBJ2-5, with D perhaps matching TRBD1 (6 bases). The V gene's germline CDR1 is LGHNT and CDR2 FRNRAP. V was shortened by 1 base and J by 3 bases, with 6 bases between the two germline ends. The length of the CDR3 is 13 residues. Full variable domain (missing parts from reference TRBV12-5 and TRBJ2-5): DARVTQTPRHKVTEMGQEVTMRCQPILGHNTVFWYRQTMMQGLELLAYFRNRAPLDDSGMPKDRFSAEMPDATLATLKIQPSEPRDSAVYFCASGLGTEETQYFGPGTRLLVL.

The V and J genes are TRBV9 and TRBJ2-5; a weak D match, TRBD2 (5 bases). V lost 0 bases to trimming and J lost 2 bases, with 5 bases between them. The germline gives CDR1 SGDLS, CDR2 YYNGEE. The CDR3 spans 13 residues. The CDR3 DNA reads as TGTGCCAGCAGCGTAGCGGGGCAAGAGACCCAGTACTTC. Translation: CASSVAGQETQYF.

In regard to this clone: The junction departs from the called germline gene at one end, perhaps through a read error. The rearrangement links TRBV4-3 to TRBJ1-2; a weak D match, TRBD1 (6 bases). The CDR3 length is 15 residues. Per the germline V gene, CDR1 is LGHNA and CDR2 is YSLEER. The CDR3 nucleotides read TGCGCCAGCAGCCTCGAGCGCAGGGGCCCCTATGGCTACCCCTTC. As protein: CASSLERRGPYGYPF.